This T cell receptor (beta chain) was recovered during a study of T-cell reconstitution after alpha-beta-depleted transplantation in children. The V gene's germline CDR1 is KGHDR and CDR2 SFDVKD. V lost 3 bases, J lost 8 bases, and 7 bases stayed unmatched. The CDR3 contains 16 residues. Study results and caveats: Reportedly, only several hundred clones from non-depleted graft cells drove alpha-beta T-cell counts at about two months.

The TCRbeta library was prepared with unique molecular identifiers. TCRdb re-called the PCR reads through MiXCR, storing one row per CDR3 protein. The repertoire holds more than 500,000 distinct CDR3 sequences, with 9.5% to 12% as singletons. This clonotype was seen at least ten times. Antigen: not known. Here the sequenced sample was PBMCs, mostly from graft donor cells, taken 180 days after TCRalphabeta/CD19-depleted stem cell transplant. The chain couples TRBV24-1 to TRBJ2-1, with 12 bases identical to TRBD2. This clonotype was sampled from a female patient aged 2-9 years who had a stem cell transplant for aplastic anemia, so the T cells may come from the graft donor. In DNA form, the CDR3 reads TGTGCCACCAGTGATCCGACTAGCGGGAGCCGAGATGAGCAGTTCTTC. The encoded protein is CATSDPTSGSRDEQFF.